Listed below are T cell receptor beta chains from one sample, sequenced in a study of blood T cells in healthy people across ages. MiXCR, applied by TCRdb to the 5' RACE reads, yields one record per CDR3 protein. The sample lists hundreds of thousands of distinct CDR3 sequences; more than 40% were seen once. The source material was blood. Receptors originate from a woman aged 55-70 years in good health. Each CDR3 is given with its conserved first and last residue.

>TRBJ2-5|TRBV10-3
CAIRADRAYQETQYF
>TRBJ2-7|TRBV5-6
CASSLGFRPYEQYF
>TRBJ2-2|TRBV3-1
CASSIRQEAGELFF
>TRBJ2-2|TRBV9
CASSVTTGELFF
>TRBJ2-7|TRBV28
CASSLSSQATTYEQYF
>TRBJ2-7|TRBV7-2
CASSRSLGPLYEQYF
>TRBJ1-6|TRBV20-1
CSARMGSYNSPLHF
>TRBJ1-1|TRBV28
CASRILPGTTSNTEAFF
>TRBJ2-7|TRBV7-9
CASSLYQGEQYF
>TRBJ2-6|TRBV7-3
CASSLSLADTGANVLTF
>TRBJ1-2|TRBV9
CASSPLGQGRYGYTF